The 25 T cell receptor beta chains presented below share a single source sample, sequenced in a study of blood T cell repertoires in COVID-19 (TCRdb year 2020). The library came from the immunoSEQ multiplex PCR assay. Imported from immuneACCESS, the table was reduced by TCRdb to in-frame sequences with V and J called. These copies leave out some clones; in studies compared against another copy, an unresolved V gene accounts for under half, and the cause of the remainder is not known. The sample table contains 150,000 to 200,000 clones; only one count was recorded for around 76% of them. Of the sample, about 15% is held by the ten largest clones. Sequenced sample: PBMCs or T cells enriched from blood (not recorded which). The receptors originated from a woman between 50 and 59 years old with acute COVID-19.

The chain joins TRBV6-5 to TRBJ1-5, with 9 bases fitting TRBD1. V dropped 6 bases and J dropped 4; count of bases not matched to a gene: 7. The CDR3 has 15 residues. Germline V gene lookup returns CDR1 MNHEY and CDR2 SVGAGI. The CDR3 spells CASSPRDRVNQPQHF. The CDR3 nucleotides read TGTGCCAGCAGCCCGAGGGACAGGGTGAATCAGCCCCAGCATTTT.

This chain uses TRBV19 with TRBJ2-5, with 9 positions matching TRBD2. The V and J ends lost 9 bases and 5 bases, in that order; junction bases with no gene match: 13. The germline V gene encodes CDR1 LNHDA and CDR2 SQIVND (reference sequence). The CDR3 runs 15 residues. The CDR3 spells CASLETGTSIETQYF. As DNA, the CDR3 is TGTGCCAGCTTAGAGACCGGGACTAGCATTGAGACCCAGTACTTC.

CDR3 loop: CASSLKTVSTF. The CDR3 DNA is TGTGCCAGCAGTTTAAAAACGGTTTCCACCTTC. V and J are TRBV28 and TRBJ1-2; D not resolved. Per the germline V gene, CDR1 is MDHEN and CDR2 is SYDVKM. CDR3 length: 11 amino acids. The ends were cut back, 2 bases at V and 13 bases at J, with 11 bases in the middle.

The rearrangement links TRBV3-1 (or the pseudogene TRBV3-2) to TRBJ1-3, with 8 positions matching TRBD1. Losses at the gene ends were 4 bases for V and 4 bases for J; bases not matched to a gene: 9. The CDR3 runs 16 residues. The V gene's germline CDR1 is LGHDT and CDR2 YNNKEL (reference sequence). CDR3 sequence: CASSPPRQGTGNTIYF. The CDR3 nucleotides read TGTGCCAGCAGCCCCCCCCGACAGGGGACAGGAAACACCATATATTTT.

The V gene is TRBV3-1 (or the pseudogene TRBV3-2), the J gene TRBJ1-4, with 10 bases lining up with TRBD1. Germline CDR1 LGHDT, CDR2 YNNKEL (reference sequence). The trim removed 1 base at V and 11 bases at J, leaving 4 bases unmatched. The length of the CDR3 is 14 residues. CDR3 in DNA: TGTGCCAGCAGCCAAGGACAGGGGGCAGGGAAACTGTTTTTT. This gives the protein CASSQGQGAGKLFF.

The genes are TRBV29-1 and TRBJ2-3, with 10 bases fitting TRBD1. The CDR3 extends over 14 amino acids. Trimming at V came to 5 bases and at J to 3 bases, leaving 5 bases not matched to a gene. Germline CDR1 is SQVTM and CDR2 is ANQGSEA. The CDR3 spells CSVSTGGATDTQYF. CDR3 sequence (DNA): TGCAGCGTTTCGACAGGGGGCGCGACAGATACGCAGTATTTT.

Regarding this clone: This sample includes further DNA sequences coding for the same CDR3. V is TRBV7-2 and J is TRBJ1-5; tentatively, D is TRBD1 (6 bases). V lost 1 base and J lost 7, with 11 bases in between. The germline gives CDR1 SGHTA, CDR2 FQGNSA. This CDR3 is 14 amino acids long. Here the CDR3 reads CASSLGGGGQPQHF. In DNA, the CDR3 is TGTGCCAGCAGCTTAGGAGGGGGAGGGCAGCCCCAGCATTTT.

This clone came up once. One junction end does not reproduce the germline sequence, and a read error may be involved. The chain recombines TRBV7-7 with TRBJ1-3, with D perhaps matching TRBD1 (6 bases). Germline lookup yields CDR1 SSHAT and CDR2 FNYEAQ (reference sequence). This CDR3 is 14 amino acids long. The CDR3 loop is CASSLAGAGNTIYF. CDR3 nucleotides: TGTGCTAGCAGCTTGGCAGGGGCTGGAAACACCATATATTTT.

This rearrangement joins TRBV3-1 (or the pseudogene TRBV3-2) to TRBJ2-1; 13 bases fit TRBD2. The V gene end was trimmed by 1 base and the J gene end by 6 bases; junction bases not matched to a gene: 9. This CDR3 region has 18 residues. Germline lookup yields CDR1 LGHDT and CDR2 YNNKEL (reference sequence). This chain's CDR3 is CASSQAFRLAGGGNEQFF. The CDR3 bases are TGTGCCAGCAGCCAAGCCTTTAGACTAGCGGGGGGAGGCAATGAGCAGTTCTTC.

V is TRBV6-6 and J is TRBJ2-6, with 7 bases matching TRBD1. CDR1 MNHNY and CDR2 SVGAGI come from the germline V gene (reference sequence). The CDR3 runs 16 residues. The trim removed 0 bases at V and 13 bases at J, leaving 12 bases unmatched. CDR3 residues: CASSYSQGHTLYVLTF. In DNA form, the CDR3 reads TGTGCCAGCAGTTACTCACAGGGGCACACCCTCTATGTCCTGACTTTC.

This chain connects TRBV6-5 to TRBJ1-5; TRBD1 aligns across 7 bases. Germline V lookup: CDR1 MNHEY, CDR2 SVGAGI. The V segment lost 4 bases and the J segment 0 bases; nucleotides outside the gene matches: 0. This CDR3 is 14 amino acids long. CDR3 nucleotide sequence: TGTGCCAGCAGTTGGGACAGTAGCAATCAGCCCCAGCATTTT. This translates into CASSWDSSNQPQHF.

The V call is TRBV7-8, the J call TRBJ1-6, with 8 bases aligning to TRBD1. Trimming took 4 bases from V and 8 from J; bases not matched to a gene: 4. The CDR3 contains 14 residues. Germline V gene data show CDR1 as SGHVS and CDR2 as FQNEAQ. CDR3 nucleotides: TGTGCCAGCAGCTCCGGGACAGGCTATTCACCCCTCCACTTT. This gives the protein CASSSGTGYSPLHF.

V and J are TRBV3-1 (or the pseudogene TRBV3-2) and TRBJ2-2; D is perhaps TRBD2 (7 bases). The CDR3 has 16 amino acids. Germline assignment: CDR1 LGHDT and CDR2 YNNKEL (reference sequence). The ends were cut back, 3 bases at V and 7 bases at J, with 18 bases in the middle. CDR3 bases: TGTGCCAGCAGCCATCCACGGGGGGCGGTAAACGGGGAGCTGTTTTTT. Translating it yields CASSHPRGAVNGELFF.

The V gene is TRBV12-5, the J gene TRBJ1-1; D is unresolved. This CDR3 is 11 amino acids long. Trimming cost V 6 bases and J 2 bases, with 4 bases left between them. Germline assignment: CDR1 LGHNT and CDR2 FRNRAP. The CDR3 spells CASGQNTEAFF. The CDR3 DNA is TGTGCTAGTGGCCAAAACACTGAAGCTTTCTTT. Together with reference TRBV12-5 and TRBJ1-1, the CDR3 gives the full variable domain: DARVTQTPRHKVTEMGQEVTMRCQPILGHNTVFWYRQTMMQGLELLAYFRNRAPLDDSGMPKDRFSAEMPDATLATLKIQPSEPRDSAVYFCASGQNTEAFFGQGTRLTVV.

This chain joins TRBV7-3 and TRBJ2-1; D might be TRBD2 (6 bases). The CDR3 loop spans 15 amino acids. Germline CDR1 reads SGHTA; CDR2 reads FQGTGA. Trimming took 3 bases from V and 0 from J, leaving 9 bases between them. CDR3 residues: CASSFTGGSYNEQFF. The CDR3 DNA reads as TGTGCCAGCAGCTTTACCGGGGGCTCCTACAATGAGCAGTTCTTC.

J is TRBJ1-3 and V is TRBV28; TRBD1 agrees at 9 bases. Trimming removed 1 base from V and 12 bases from J; junction bases left unmatched: 13. From germline, CDR1 is MDHEN and CDR2 SYDVKM. This CDR3 is 16 amino acids long. The CDR3 reads CASSLYMDRPDRGIYF. In DNA, the CDR3 is TGTGCCAGCAGTTTATATATGGATCGACCGGACAGGGGCATATATTTT. The variable domain in full, with the rest retrieved from reference TRBV28 and TRBJ1-3, is DVKVTQSSRYLVKRTGEKVFLECVQDMDHENMFWYRQDPGLGLRLIYFSYDVKMKEKGDIPEGYSVSREKKERFSLILESASTNQTSMYLCASSLYMDRPDRGIYFGEGSWLTVV.

The rearrangement links TRBV19 to TRBJ1-2, with unresolved D. Germline V lookup: CDR1 LNHDA, CDR2 SQIVND (reference sequence). Trimming took off 3 bases at V and 4 bases at J, with 27 bases between the two ends. The CDR3 is 19 amino acids. The CDR3 sequence is CASSMFSLGRGSVAYGYTF. Written as DNA, the CDR3 is TGTGCCAGTAGTATGTTTTCGCTAGGACGGGGTTCGGTGGCCTATGGCTACACCTTC.

The chain employs TRBV2 and TRBJ1-1; a possible D gene is TRBD1 (5 bases). From germline, CDR1 is SNHLY and CDR2 FYNNEI. The V end lost 5 bases, the J end lost 4 bases, and 17 bases lay between the germline ends. The CDR3 runs 15 residues. CDR3 bases: TGTGCCAGCAGTCGCAACAACGGGGGTGTCACTGAAGCTTTCTTT. It is translated as CASSRNNGGVTEAFF.

The chain joins TRBV24-1 to TRBJ2-1, with 7 bases that match TRBD1. With V trimmed by 6 bases and J by 5 bases, 9 bases remained unmatched. Germline CDR1 KGHDR, CDR2 SFDVKD. The CDR3 consists of 15 residues. The CDR3 is CATSPSVQGHNEQFF. Here the CDR3 DNA reads TGTGCCACCAGTCCGTCGGTACAGGGGCACAATGAGCAGTTCTTC.

This clone was detected a few times. J is TRBJ2-3 and V is TRBV6-5, with TRBD1 matching over 9 bases. This CDR3 has 14 amino acids. The V segment lost 4 bases and the J segment 5 bases; nucleotides outside the gene matches: 4. Germline CDR1 MNHEY, CDR2 SVGAGI. CDR3 region: CASSSGTGQDTQYF. In DNA form, the CDR3 reads TGTGCCAGCAGTTCCGGGACAGGGCAAGATACGCAGTATTTT.

Turning to this clone: This sample also contains other DNA sequences that code for the same CDR3. V usage is TRBV5-6 and J usage is TRBJ1-4, with TRBD1 matching 7 bases. J gave up 2 bases and V 0 bases, and 1 base lay outside the gene matches. CDR3 length equals 15 residues. Germline CDR1 SGHDT, CDR2 YYEEEE. The CDR3 loop reads CASSLDRGTNEKLFF. CDR3 DNA: TGTGCCAGCAGCTTGGACAGGGGCACTAATGAAAAACTGTTTTTT.

This chain uses TRBV6-5 with TRBJ2-5; D gene ambiguous. The CDR3 extends over 13 amino acids. Trimming cost V 8 bases and J 5 bases, with 15 bases left between them. CDR1 and CDR2 from the germline V gene are MNHEY and SVGAGI. The CDR3 region is CASVTHSQETQYF. CDR3 coding DNA: TGTGCCAGCGTCACCCATAGCCAGGAGACCCAGTACTTC.

This chain connects TRBV4-2 to TRBJ2-1; the match to TRBD2 covers 12 bases. Germline assignment: CDR1 LGHNA and CDR2 YNFKEQ. The CDR3 spans 16 residues. V was pared by 0 bases and J by 4 bases, with 1 base of the junction left unmatched. In DNA, the CDR3 is TGTGCCAGCAGCCAAGATGGACTAGCGGGGTACAATGAGCAGTTCTTC. It yields the protein CASSQDGLAGYNEQFF.

This clone has a handful of counts. The chain links TRBV10-1 to TRBJ2-7, with D maybe TRBD2 (5 bases). The CDR3 spans 13 residues. The ends were cut back, 3 bases at V and 6 bases at J, with 12 bases in the middle. The germline gives CDR1 WNHNN, CDR2 SYGVQD (reference sequence). The CDR3 protein is CASSEEVGGEQYV. CDR3 bases: TGCGCCAGCAGTGAAGAGGTAGGAGGCGAGCAGTACGTC.

The rearrangement joins TRBV5-6 to TRBJ1-2; TRBD1 agrees at 7 bases. The V gene end was trimmed by 4 bases and the J gene end by 1 base; junction bases not matched to a gene: 4. The CDR3 is 14 amino acids. Germline V CDR1 and CDR2: SGHDT, YYEEEE. The CDR3 DNA follows: TGTGCCAGCAGCGGGGACAGTCTTAACTATGGCTACACCTTC. Protein sequence: CASSGDSLNYGYTF.